The T cell receptor beta chain under discussion was sequenced for a study of T cells in Graves' hyperthyroidism and ophthalmopathy. Amplified TCR beta CDR3 regions came from RNA transcripts. Researchers ran a first-round RT-PCR on the TCR CDR3 using the HTBI primer set. Each CDR3 protein is one row after TCRdb ran MiXCR on the multiplex PCR reads. The sample records about 580,000 distinct CDR3 sequences, 46% being singletons. Note on this clonotype: Germline and junction disagree at one end, which may indicate a read error.

CDR3 size: 15 residues. Per germline, CDR1 ENHRY and CDR2 SYGVKD. This chain links TRBV10-3 with TRBJ1-1; D not resolved. The source is a woman between 18 and 30 years old with Graves' hyperthyroidism. Sequenced: peripheral blood or thyroid tissue (not recorded which). The CDR3 DNA sequence: TGTGCCAGCAGTTACTCGCAGGAAGGGAGCACTGAAGCTTTCTTT. This translates into CASSYSQEGSTEAFF.